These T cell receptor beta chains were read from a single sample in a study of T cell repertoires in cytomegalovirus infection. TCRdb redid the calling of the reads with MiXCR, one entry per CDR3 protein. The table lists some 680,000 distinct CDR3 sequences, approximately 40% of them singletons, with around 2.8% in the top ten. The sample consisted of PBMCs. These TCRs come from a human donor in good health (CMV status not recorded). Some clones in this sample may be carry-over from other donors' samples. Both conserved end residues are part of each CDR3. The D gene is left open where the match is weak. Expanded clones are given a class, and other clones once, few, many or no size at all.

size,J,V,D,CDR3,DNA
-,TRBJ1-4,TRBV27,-,CASSLSGVPGYNEKLFF,TGTGCCAGCAGTTTATCTGGCGTCCCAGGGTATAATGAAAAACTGTTTTTT
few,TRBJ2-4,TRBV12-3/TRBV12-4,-,CASRATARSENIQYF,TGTGCCAGCAGAGCTACGGCGAGGTCAGAAAACATTCAGTACTTC
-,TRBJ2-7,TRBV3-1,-,CASRGQTKNYEQYF,TGTGCCAGCAGAGGACAGACCAAGAATTACGAGCAGTACTTC
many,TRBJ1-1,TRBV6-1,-,CASMTGRGGTEAFF,TGTGCCAGCATGACGGGGCGAGGGGGCACTGAAGCTTTCTTT
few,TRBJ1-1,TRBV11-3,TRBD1,CASSGSRTGNAFF,TGTGCCAGCAGCGGAAGCAGGACAGGGAACGCTTTCTTT
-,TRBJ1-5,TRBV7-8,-,CASSLGVGAIEPQHF,TGTGCCAGCAGCCTAGGAGTCGGGGCAATCGAGCCCCAGCATTTT
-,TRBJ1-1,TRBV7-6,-,CARSLALSWEPSTEAFF,TGTGCCAGGAGCTTAGCGCTTTCGTGGGAACCCTCCACTGAAGCTTTCTTT
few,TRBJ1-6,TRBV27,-,CASSLENDYNSPLHF,TGTGCCAGCAGTTTAGAGAATGATTATAATTCACCCCTCCACTTT
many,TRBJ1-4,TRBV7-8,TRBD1,CASSTGQGAYEKLFF,TGTGCCAGCAGCACGGGACAGGGGGCATATGAAAAACTGTTTTTT
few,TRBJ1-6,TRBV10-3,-,CAINSGEGRSPLHF,TGTGCCATCAATTCAGGTGAGGGGAGATCACCCCTCCACTTT
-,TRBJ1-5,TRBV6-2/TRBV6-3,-,CASSKDWGGSNQPQHF,TGTGCCAGCAGCAAAGATTGGGGGGGCAGCAATCAGCCCCAGCATTTT
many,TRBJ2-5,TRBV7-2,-,CASSSTPTLQETQYF,TGTGCCAGCAGCTCGACACCGACCCTCCAAGAGACCCAGTACTTC
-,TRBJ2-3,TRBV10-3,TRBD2,CAISGPTGGNTQYF,TGTGCCATCAGTGGCCCCACCGGGGGGAATACGCAGTATTTT
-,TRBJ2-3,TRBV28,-,CASSPLELATDTQYF,TGTGCCAGCAGTCCGCTAGAACTAGCCACAGATACGCAGTATTTT
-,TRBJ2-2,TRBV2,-,CASIDLSAGELFF,TGTGCCAGCATCGACCTATCGGCCGGGGAGCTGTTTTTT
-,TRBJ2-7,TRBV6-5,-,CASSYRQGYEQYF,TGTGCCAGCAGTTACCGGCAGGGCTACGAGCAGTACTTC
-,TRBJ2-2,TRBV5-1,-,CASSFLRESGELFF,TGCGCCAGCAGCTTTTTAAGGGAGTCCGGGGAGCTGTTTTTT
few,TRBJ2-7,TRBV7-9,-,CASSPLWEQYF,TGTGCCAGCAGCCCATTGTGGGAGCAGTACTTC
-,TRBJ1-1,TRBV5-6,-,CGQQADTEAFF,TGTGGTCAGCAGGCGGACACTGAAGCTTTCTTT
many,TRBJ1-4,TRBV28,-,CASSSTTHLREKLFF,TGTGCCAGCAGTTCCACGACACATCTCCGGGAAAAACTGTTTTTT
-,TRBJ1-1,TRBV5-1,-,CASSLGQYGTEAFF,TGCGCCAGCAGCTTAGGACAGTATGGGACTGAAGCTTTCTTT
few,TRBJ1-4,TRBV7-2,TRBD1,CASSSTGTGLEKLFF,TGTGCCAGCAGCTCCACCGGGACAGGGCTTGAAAAACTGTTTTTT
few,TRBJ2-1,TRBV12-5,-,CASGHLGERNEQFF,TGTGCTAGTGGTCACTTAGGGGAGCGCAATGAGCAGTTCTTC
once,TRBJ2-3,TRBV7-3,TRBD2,CASSFRPGTSARDTQYF,TGTGCCAGCAGCTTTCGCCCCGGGACTAGCGCCAGAGATACGCAGTATTTT
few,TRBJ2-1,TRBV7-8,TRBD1,CAAAGGIYNEQFF,TGTGCCGCCGCAGGGGGCATATACAATGAGCAGTTCTTC
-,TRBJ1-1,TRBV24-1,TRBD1,CATRGRAGGSEAFF,TGTGCCACCAGGGGTAGGGCAGGGGGCTCTGAAGCTTTCTTT
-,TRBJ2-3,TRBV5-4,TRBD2,CASRLAGEDTQYF,TGTGCCAGCCGACTAGCGGGAGAAGATACGCAGTATTTT
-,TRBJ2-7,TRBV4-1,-,CASSHSGEQYF,TGCGCCAGCAGCCACTCGGGCGAGCAGTACTTC